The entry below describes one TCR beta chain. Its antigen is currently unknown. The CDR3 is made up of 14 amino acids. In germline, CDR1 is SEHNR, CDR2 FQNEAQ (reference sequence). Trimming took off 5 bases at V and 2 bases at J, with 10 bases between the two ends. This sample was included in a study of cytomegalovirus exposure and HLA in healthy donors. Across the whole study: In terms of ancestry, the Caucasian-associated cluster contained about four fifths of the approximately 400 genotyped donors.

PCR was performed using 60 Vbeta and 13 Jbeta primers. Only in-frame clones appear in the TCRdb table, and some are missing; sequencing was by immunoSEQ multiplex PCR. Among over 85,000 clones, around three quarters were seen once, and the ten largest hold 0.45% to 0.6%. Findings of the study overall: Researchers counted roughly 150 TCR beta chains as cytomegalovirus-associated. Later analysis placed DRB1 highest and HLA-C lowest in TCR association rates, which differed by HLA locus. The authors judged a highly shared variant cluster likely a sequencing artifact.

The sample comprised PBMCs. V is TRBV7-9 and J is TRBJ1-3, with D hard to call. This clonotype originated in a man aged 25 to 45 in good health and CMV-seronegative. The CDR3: CASSIPGAGNTIYF. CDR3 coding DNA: TGTGCCAGCAGCATCCCCGGGGCTGGAAACACCATATATTTT.